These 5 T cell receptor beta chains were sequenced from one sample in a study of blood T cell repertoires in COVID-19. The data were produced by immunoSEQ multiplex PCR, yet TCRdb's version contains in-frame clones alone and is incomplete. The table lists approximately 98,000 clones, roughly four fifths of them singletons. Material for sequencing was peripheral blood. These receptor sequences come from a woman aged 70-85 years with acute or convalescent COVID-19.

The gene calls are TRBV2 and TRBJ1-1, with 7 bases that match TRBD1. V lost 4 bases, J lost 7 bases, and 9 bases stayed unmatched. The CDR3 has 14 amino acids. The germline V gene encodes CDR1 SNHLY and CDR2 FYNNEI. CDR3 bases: TGTGCCAGCAGTGGGAACCAGGGGGTAGGTGAAGCTTTCTTT. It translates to CASSGNQGVGEAFF. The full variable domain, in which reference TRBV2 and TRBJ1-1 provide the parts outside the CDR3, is EPEVTQTPSHQVTQMGQEVILRCVPISNHLYFYWYRQILGQKVEFLVSFYNNEISEKSEIFDDQFSVERPDGSNFTLKIRSTKLEDSAMYFCASSGNQGVGEAFFGQGTRLTVV.

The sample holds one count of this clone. Here the CDR3 reads CASSRGGSEAFF. The DNA of the CDR3 is TGTGCCAGCAGCCGGGGGGGGAGTGAAGCTTTCTTT. This chain links TRBV3-1 (or the pseudogene TRBV3-2) with TRBJ1-1, with a tentative D call TRBD1 (5 bases). This CDR3 region has 12 residues. CDR1 and CDR2 (germline): LGHDT, YNNKEL (reference sequence). V was cut by 4 bases and J by 7 bases, with 10 bases left in between.

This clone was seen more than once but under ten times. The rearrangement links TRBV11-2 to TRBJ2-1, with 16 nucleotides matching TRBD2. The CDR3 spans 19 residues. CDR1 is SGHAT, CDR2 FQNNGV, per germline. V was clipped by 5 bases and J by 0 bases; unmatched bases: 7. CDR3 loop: CASSPAGTSGRASYNEQFF. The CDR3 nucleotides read TGTGCCAGCAGCCCAGCCGGGACTAGCGGGAGGGCCTCCTACAATGAGCAGTTCTTC.

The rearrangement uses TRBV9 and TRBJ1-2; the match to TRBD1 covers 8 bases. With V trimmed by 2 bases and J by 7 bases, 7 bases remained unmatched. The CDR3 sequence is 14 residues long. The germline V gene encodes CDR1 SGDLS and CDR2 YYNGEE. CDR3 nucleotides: TGTGCCAGCAGCGTGGACAGGGTACGGCGTGGCTACACCTTC. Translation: CASSVDRVRRGYTF.

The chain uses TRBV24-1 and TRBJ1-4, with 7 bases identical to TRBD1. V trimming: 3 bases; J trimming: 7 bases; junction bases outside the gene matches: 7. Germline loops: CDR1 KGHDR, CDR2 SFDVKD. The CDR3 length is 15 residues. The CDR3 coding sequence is TGTGCCACCAGTGATGCCACAGGGGTCCGTGAAAAACTGTTTTTT. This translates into CATSDATGVREKLFF.